The 16 T cell receptor beta chains in this list originate from one sample, sequenced in a study of T cells in tuberculosis. Using immunoSEQ multiplex PCR, the repertoire was profiled, and TCRdb retains in-frame clones only, with some absent. The table shows roughly 45,000 clones, with around 94% occurring only once. Sequencing was carried out using PBMCs. These receptors originate from a donor aged 10 to 29 with latent tuberculosis or without tuberculosis infection. Some clones in this sample may be carry-over from other donors' samples.

This clone was observed a few times. The chain carries TRBV28 and TRBJ2-7; 11 bases match TRBD2. CDR1 is MDHEN, CDR2 SYDVKM, per germline. The trim removed 2 bases at V and 4 bases at J, leaving 4 bases unmatched. The CDR3 spans 15 residues. The DNA of the CDR3 is TGTGCCAGCAGTTTACCCACTAGCGGGAGATACGAGCAGTACTTC. Translating it yields CASSLPTSGRYEQYF.

The chain combines TRBV10-3 with TRBJ2-1; 9 bases agree with TRBD2. The CDR3 extends over 14 amino acids. Germline CDR1 ENHRY, CDR2 SYGVKD. Unmatched junction bases numbered 6, after V lost 4 bases and J lost 8 bases. CDR3: CAISGLAGRYEQFF. The CDR3 DNA is TGTGCCATCAGTGGGCTAGCGGGGAGGTATGAGCAGTTCTTC.

This chain connects TRBV28 to TRBJ1-5, with D tentatively TRBD1 (6 bases). Trimming left V 8 bases short and J 2 bases short, with 13 bases between. The CDR3 runs to 14 residues. Germline CDR1 and CDR2: MDHEN and SYDVKM. The CDR3 loop reads CASQTGNGNQPQHF. The CDR3 nucleotides are TGTGCCAGCCAGACAGGAAACGGCAATCAGCCCCAGCATTTT.

The chain employs TRBV21-1 and TRBJ1-5; the listed D gene, TRBD1, was not tested against the DNA. TRBV21-1 is a listed pseudogene. The CDR3 sequence is 17 residues long. CDR3 protein: CARGPGQGDPSNQPQHF. DNA for the CDR3: TGTGCCAGAGGACCGGGACAGGGAGACCCAAGCAATCAGCCCCAGCATTTT.

The chain recombines TRBV5-1 with TRBJ2-4; 7 bases agree with TRBD1. The CDR3 length is 16 residues. Germline lookup yields CDR1 SGHRS and CDR2 YFSETQ. V lost 4 bases and J lost 0; bases outside the gene matches: 7. CDR3: CASSKRTGLAKNIQYF. CDR3 nucleotide sequence: TGCGCCAGCAGCAAGAGGACAGGTCTAGCCAAAAACATTCAGTACTTC.

The chain is built from TRBV7-9 and TRBJ2-7, with 7 bases fitting TRBD2. J lost 6 bases, V lost 4 bases, and 9 bases had no gene match. The CDR3 consists of 14 residues. Germline V CDR1 and CDR2: SEHNR, FQNEAQ (reference sequence). CDR3 DNA: TGTGCCAGCAGCTACTCATCTTGGGAGGGCGAGCAGTACTTC. Amino acid sequence: CASSYSSWEGEQYF.

V and J are TRBV25-1 and TRBJ2-7; the match to TRBD2 covers 13 bases. The V segment lost 4 bases and the J segment 2 bases; nucleotides outside the gene matches: 11. Germline assignment: CDR1 MGHDK and CDR2 SYGVNS. The length of the CDR3 is 18 residues. DNA for the CDR3: TGTGCCAGCAGTGCGACCTACGAACTAGCGGGAGGGACCTACGAGCAGTACTTC. Amino acids: CASSATYELAGGTYEQYF.

The chain carries TRBV19 and TRBJ2-2; 7 bases fit TRBD2. CDR1 and CDR2 from the germline V gene are LNHDA and SQIVND (reference sequence). J gave up 7 bases and V 3 bases, and 5 bases lay outside the gene matches. The CDR3 is 14 residues long. The CDR3 coding sequence is TGTGCCAGTAGTATCCTTCCGGGAGGCGGGGAGCTGTTTTTT. Encoded protein: CASSILPGGGELFF.

This clone was seen only once. This chain connects TRBV13 to TRBJ2-1, with a possible D match to TRBD2 (7 bases). CDR3 length equals 15 residues. The germline gives CDR1 PRHDT, CDR2 FYEKMQ (reference sequence). V lost 1 base to trimming and J lost 7 bases, with 14 bases between them. CDR3 sequence (DNA): TGTGCCAGCAGCTTAGAAGGGGGACTATTTAATGAGCAGTTCTTC. As protein: CASSLEGGLFNEQFF.

V is TRBV7-9 and J is TRBJ1-5; TRBD1 aligns across 11 bases. CDR1 is SEHNR and CDR2 is FQNEAQ in the germline V gene (reference sequence). Losses at the gene ends were 6 bases for V and 2 bases for J; bases not matched to a gene: 12. This CDR3 spans 18 amino acids. The CDR3 DNA is TGTGCCAGCAGTTATTGGGGACAGGGGGGTGTACGCAATCAGCCCCAGCATTTT. This encodes CASSYWGQGGVRNQPQHF.

This rearrangement joins TRBV4-3 to TRBJ2-4, with D unclear. CDR3 size: 18 residues. Germline V gene data show CDR1 as LGHNA and CDR2 as YSLEER. Trimming shortened V by 3 bases and J by 7 bases, and 25 bases separated the two germline ends. CDR3 protein: CASSQAPLSARVGNIQYF. The CDR3 DNA reads TGCGCCAGCAGCCAGGCCCCTCTCTCAGCTCGGGTCGGGAACATTCAGTACTTC.

The rearrangement joins TRBV28 to TRBJ2-7; 8 bases agree with TRBD1. There are 14 residues in the CDR3. The V segment lost 3 bases and the J segment 4 bases; nucleotides outside the gene matches: 5. The germline V gene encodes CDR1 MDHEN and CDR2 SYDVKM. The CDR3 reads CASSLTGATYEQYF. The DNA of the CDR3 is TGTGCCAGCAGTTTGACAGGGGCAACATACGAGCAGTACTTC.

This clone has a single count. This sequence joins TRBV29-1 and TRBJ2-1; weak D call: TRBD1 (6 bases). The CDR3 consists of 13 residues. Trimming removed 1 base at V and 3 bases at J, with 7 bases between. Germline assignment: CDR1 SQVTM and CDR2 ANQGSEA. The CDR3 region has the DNA TGCAGCGTTGAAGGACAGGACTACAATGAGCAGTTCTTC. It yields the protein CSVEGQDYNEQFF.

The chain carries TRBV7-2 and TRBJ2-7; the match to TRBD2 covers 10 bases. Germline V gives CDR1 SGHTA, CDR2 FQGNSA. The CDR3 has 15 amino acids. V dropped 5 bases and J dropped 4; count of bases not matched to a gene: 8. The CDR3, as DNA: TGTGCCAGCAGCCCGGGGAGCGGGAGGGGGTACGAGCAGTACTTC. Amino acid sequence: CASSPGSGRGYEQYF.

This chain connects TRBV7-9 to TRBJ1-1, with unresolved D. Germline values: CDR1 SEHNR, CDR2 FQNEAQ (reference sequence). Trimming stripped 5 bases from V and 5 bases from J, with 9 bases between. The CDR3 runs 12 residues. The DNA of the CDR3 is TGTGCCAGCAGCACACCCGCTACTGAAGCTTTCTTT. Its translation is CASSTPATEAFF. Full variable domain (rest looked up from reference TRBV7-9 and TRBJ1-1): DTGVSQNPRHKITKRGQNVTFRCDPISEHNRLYWYRQTLGQGPEFLTYFQNEAQLEKSRLLSDRFSAERPKGSFSTLEIQRTEQGDSAMYLCASSTPATEAFFGQGTRLTVV.

The chain employs TRBV7-7 and TRBJ2-7; 7 bases are shared with TRBD1. V lost 5 bases to trimming and J lost 3 bases; unmatched junction nucleotides: 4. The CDR3 consists of 13 residues. In germline, CDR1 is SSHAT, CDR2 FNYEAQ (reference sequence). The CDR3: CASSPGQNYEQYF. The CDR3 nucleotides are TGTGCCAGCAGCCCGGGACAGAACTACGAGCAGTACTTC.